The clone carrying this T cell receptor beta chain turned up a few times. The target antigen is unknown. Other DNA sequences in this sample translate to the same CDR3. The sample comes from a study of shared clonotypes between healthy human individuals. Overall study results and limits: As a rule, naive subsets had a larger estimated richness than memory subsets. It was the non-shared clonotypes that had lower generation probabilities than clonotypes shared by all four donors.

Some clones are missing from TCRdb's copy, which holds only in-frame ones; the method was immunoSEQ multiplex PCR. The data show around 940,000 clones, with around three quarters seen just once and around 1.5% held by the top ten. V lost 3 bases, J lost 1 base, and 7 bases lay in between. The CDR3 runs 14 residues. CDR1 and CDR2 (germline): LNHDA, SQIVND (reference sequence). Material for sequencing was memory CD4+ T cells sorted from blood. Subset of the sample: CD45RA-negative fraction. This chain connects TRBV19 to TRBJ1-5; TRBD1 is a possible D gene (6 bases). This receptor was identified in a man aged 18 to 29 in good health. Written as DNA, the CDR3 is TGTGCCAGTAGTATGACAGGCAGCAATCAGCCCCAGCATTTT. This gives the protein CASSMTGSNQPQHF.